Below, 6 T cell receptor beta chains from the same sample are listed, as sequenced in a study of T cell responses to AZD1222 COVID-19 vaccine (dated by TCRdb to the early 2020s). Libraries were built with the immunoSEQ multiplex PCR assay. TCRdb holds this immuneACCESS table with in-frame rearrangements only. Some clones are missing; in checked studies, unresolved V genes explain under half, and the rest has no known cause. The sample records tens of thousands of clones, roughly 90% of which are singletons. The ten largest clones take up 3.5% to 5% of the sample. This specimen's time point label, per the study, means: baseline before first vaccination. This material consisted of peripheral blood, taken on day 0 of AZD1222 vaccination. The receptors derive from an adult in good health.

This chain uses TRBV9 with TRBJ1-1, with D uncertain. Germline V gene lookup returns CDR1 SGDLS and CDR2 YYNGEE. V was shortened by 3 bases and J by 0 bases, with 6 bases between the two germline ends. The CDR3 is 13 residues long. In DNA, the CDR3 is TGTGCCAGCAGCGCTCGTCTGAACACTGAAGCTTTCTTT. Its protein is CASSARLNTEAFF.

This sequence joins TRBV21-1 and TRBJ1-1; TRBD1 reflects the table's D call only, with no check against the DNA. TRBV21-1 is tagged as a pseudogene. The CDR3 is 17 amino acids. As DNA, the CDR3 is TGTGCCAGCAGCCCACGGTGGTACGGGACAGCAGACACTGAAGCTTTCTTT. It is translated as CASSPRWYGTADTEAFF.

The rearrangement links TRBV20-1 to TRBJ1-1; D gene ambiguous. CDR3 size: 11 residues. V lost 2 bases and J 3 bases, leaving 4 bases between the germline ends. Germline-derived CDR1 and CDR2 are DFQATT and SNEGSKA (reference sequence). The CDR3 region is CSARQYTEAFF. The CDR3 bases are TGCAGTGCTAGACAGTACACTGAAGCTTTCTTT.

The chain couples TRBV7-2 to TRBJ1-6; D unclear. Germline V CDR1 and CDR2: SGHTA, FQGNSA. The CDR3 is 15 residues long. The V gene lost 5 bases and the J gene lost 0 bases, with 8 bases spanning the gap. CDR3 loop: CASSTRSSYNSPLHF. For the CDR3, the DNA is TGTGCCAGCAGCACCAGGTCCTCCTATAATTCACCCCTCCACTTT.

This clone was seen only a few times. V usage is TRBV11-3 and J usage is TRBJ2-5; D possibly corresponds to TRBD2 (6 bases). Trimming pared 0 bases from V and 5 bases from J, leaving 13 bases between. Germline values: CDR1 SGHNT, CDR2 YENEEA. The CDR3 sequence is 15 residues long. CDR3 residues: CASSLDPGSRETQYF. The CDR3 coding sequence is TGTGCCAGCAGCTTAGATCCCGGGAGCCGCGAGACCCAGTACTTC. Using reference TRBV11-3 and TRBJ2-5 for the parts outside the CDR3, the full variable domain is EAGVVQSPRYKIIEKKQPVAFWCNPISGHNTLYWYLQNLGQGPELLIRYENEEAVDDSQLPKDRFSAERLKGVDSTLKIQPAELGDSAVYLCASSLDPGSRETQYFGPGTRLLVL.

CDR3 in amino acids: CASSSPQETQYF. For the CDR3, the DNA is TGCGCCAGCAGCTCCCCTCAAGAGACCCAGTACTTC. V usage is TRBV5-1 and J usage is TRBJ2-5, with D unclear. The CDR3 loop spans 12 amino acids. Germline V gives CDR1 SGHRS, CDR2 YFSETQ. V lost 3 bases to trimming and J lost 2 bases, with 5 bases between them.